The source of this T cell receptor beta chain is a study of T cell clones after liver transplantation. The wider study: Patients counted as tolerant after at least one year off all immunosuppression, enzymes not exceeding twice normal.

Produced via immunoSEQ multiplex PCR; TCRdb's table is partial and in-frame only. This repertoire shows tens of thousands of clones, about 84% found once; its top ten account for around 0.45%. Material: CD4+ T cells from blood, obtained approximately 3.5 years after liver transplant. This receptor was identified in a human patient who received a liver transplant. Some T cells may have come from the graft donor.

CDR3 loop: CASRSTVYEQYF. CDR3 in DNA: TGTGCCAGCAGGTCAACAGTCTACGAGCAGTACTTC. J is TRBJ2-7 and V is TRBV6-1; D gene uncertain. This CDR3 is 12 amino acids long. The V gene's germline CDR1 is MNHNS and CDR2 SASEGT. V was clipped by 6 bases and J by 3 bases, with 9 bases between them.